These 23 T cell receptor beta chains share one sample of origin, sequenced in a study of tumor and adjacent non-tumor tissue in lung cancer. The template was RNA from unsorted bulk tissue. Distant lung tissue was collected more than 3 cm away from the tumor edge. The library came from three nested PCR rounds adapted from ARM-PCR protocols. MiXCR, run by TCRdb on the multiplex PCR reads, gives a single entry per CDR3 protein. The data contain about 75,000 distinct CDR3 sequences, around two thirds of them seen just once; the ten biggest clones take up around a quarter. The sequenced sample consisted of distant non-tumor lung tissue. The receptors shown here come from a woman in her fifties or sixties with non-small cell lung cancer.

The chain is built from TRBV6-1 and TRBJ2-7; D possibly corresponds to TRBD1 (5 bases). V was pared by 6 bases and J by 2 bases, with 14 bases between. The CDR3 has 14 amino acids. Germline assignment: CDR1 MNHNS and CDR2 SASEGT. The CDR3 sequence: CASRNLGEPYEQYF. The CDR3 nucleotides read TGTGCCAGCAGGAACCTAGGGGAACCCTACGAGCAGTACTTC.

This clonotype was detected a few times. Just one base apart from a much larger clone, this may be a read error. The CDR3 does not end in the conserved phenylalanine or tryptophan, so this is likely a read error. The chain carries TRBV6-1 and TRBJ1-5; D call uncertain. V was clipped by 6 bases and J by 3 bases, with 12 bases between them. This CDR3 contains 14 residues. The V gene's germline CDR1 is MNHNS and CDR2 SASEGT. As DNA, the CDR3 is TGTGCCAGCAGGGGTAACAGTGACAATCAGCCCCAGCATTCT. Its protein is CASRGNSDNQPQHS.

This clonotype has at least ten counts. The J gene is TRBJ2-2, the V gene TRBV20-1; TRBD2 matches at 12 bases. CDR3 length: 14 amino acids. In germline, CDR1 is DFQATT, CDR2 SNEGSKA (reference sequence). With V trimmed by 6 bases and J by 6 bases, 5 bases remained unmatched. The CDR3 DNA is TGCAGTGCAATGACTAGCGGGAGTGCCGGGGAGCTGTTTTTT. This gives the protein CSAMTSGSAGELFF.

Notes on this clonotype: This may be a read error: a much more frequent sequence differs by one nucleotide. The CDR3 loop is CSVGLAKNIRYF. The CDR3, as DNA: TGCAGCGTTGGACTAGCCAAAAACATTCGGTACTTC. The genes are TRBV29-1 and TRBJ2-4; 7 positions match TRBD2. CDR1 and CDR2 from the germline V gene are SQVTM and ANQGSEA. CDR3 length equals 12 residues. Filled out from reference TRBV29-1 and TRBJ2-4, the complete variable domain reads SAVISQKPSRDICQRGTSLTIQCQVDSQVTMMFWYRQQPGQSLTLIATANQGSEATYESGFVIDKFPISRPNLTFSTLTVSNMSPEDSSIYLCSVGLAKNIRYFGAGTRLSVL.

As regards this clonotype: Compared with germline, one end of the junction differs, possibly owing to a read error. This chain connects TRBV4-2 to TRBJ1-3; 9 positions agree with TRBD1. The CDR3 totals 15 residues. Germline CDR1 reads LGHNA; CDR2 reads YNFKEQ. CDR3 sequence: CAISQEDRGGNTIYF. CDR3 sequence (DNA): TGTGCCATCAGCCAAGAGGACAGGGGTGGAAACACGATATATTTT.

On this clonotype: Given a much more abundant clone one base away, this may be a read error. The V call is TRBV12-3 or TRBV12-4, the J call TRBJ1-1; TRBD1 aligns across 7 bases. There are 16 residues in the CDR3. CDR3 DNA sequence: TGTGCCAGCAGTACCGGAGAGACAGGGACTAACATTGAAGCTTTCTTT. Amino acids: CASSTGETGTNIEAFF.

This clonotype was detected ten times or more. This chain uses TRBV20-1 with TRBJ1-1; D ambiguous. Per the germline V gene, CDR1 is DFQATT and CDR2 is SNEGSKA (reference sequence). The CDR3 is made up of 13 amino acids. Trimming took 6 bases from V and 3 from J, leaving 14 bases between them. In DNA, the CDR3 is TGCAGTGCCAACTCCCGCGGGGACACTGAAGCTTTCTTT. Translating it yields CSANSRGDTEAFF.

The rearrangement uses TRBV30 and TRBJ1-5; D gene ambiguous. CDR3 length: 13 residues. CDR1 is GTSNPN, CDR2 SVGIG, per germline (reference sequence). The V end was cut by 3 bases, the J end by 4 bases, with 10 bases between. Here the CDR3 DNA reads TGTGCCTGGAGCGGGGAATGGAATCAGCCCCAGCATTTT. It yields the protein CAWSGEWNQPQHF. Complete variable domain (other parts from reference TRBV30 and TRBJ1-5): SQTIHQWPATLVQPVGSPLSLECTVEGTSNPNLYWYRQAAGRGLQLLFYSVGIGQISSEVPQNLSASRPQDRQFILSSKKLLLSDSGFYLCAWSGEWNQPQHFGDGTRLSIL.

About this clonotype itself: A much bigger clone sits one base away, suggesting this may be a read error. It is likely a read error, because the conserved phenylalanine at the end of the CDR3 is missing. This chain uses TRBV20-1 with TRBJ1-5; no definite D call. The V gene's germline CDR1 is DFQATT and CDR2 SNEGSKA (reference sequence). Trimming took off 3 bases at V and 6 bases at J, with 9 bases between the two ends. This CDR3 is 12 amino acids long. The CDR3 is CSARSGAQPQHY. CDR3 DNA sequence: TGCAGTGCTAGGTCGGGCGCTCAGCCCCAGCATTAT.

This clonotype has ten or more counts. The V and J genes are TRBV6-1 and TRBJ2-5; D gene ambiguous. Germline assignment: CDR1 MNHNS and CDR2 SASEGT. The V gene lost 4 bases and the J gene lost 4 bases, with 7 bases spanning the gap. The CDR3 consists of 12 residues. The CDR3 DNA sequence: TGTGCCAGCAGTGTTAAGGGAGAGACCCAGTACTTC. Translating it yields CASSVKGETQYF.

A word on this clonotype: Relative to the germline gene, one junction end is altered; a read error may explain this. This chain links TRBV5-1 with TRBJ1-1; 9 bases fit TRBD1. CDR1 SGHRS and CDR2 YFSETQ come from the germline V gene. CDR3 length: 21 residues. CDR3 sequence reads: CASNLEPLGGQGNWWNTEAFF. The CDR3, as DNA: TGCGCCAGCAACTTGGAACCCCTTGGGGGACAGGGTAATTGGTGGAACACTGAAGCTTTCTTT.

This clonotype was observed a few times. Being one base from a much bigger clone, this may be a read error. This sequence joins TRBV29-1 and TRBJ2-7; D unresolved. The CDR3 is made up of 11 amino acids. Trimming left V 5 bases short and J 6 bases short, with 11 bases between. Germline V gives CDR1 SQVTM, CDR2 ANQGSEA. The CDR3 reads CSVLDRSEQYF. CDR3 sequence (DNA): TGCAGCGTTTTGGATCGTTCCGAGCAGTACTTC.

As concerns this clonotype: Possible read error: a much larger clone is one base away. The V call is TRBV4-2, the J call TRBJ2-4, with 13 bases identical to TRBD2. This CDR3 is 15 amino acids long. Germline CDR1 reads LGHNA; CDR2 reads YNFKEQ. The J segment lost 15 bases and the V segment lost 0 bases, leaving 8 bases of the junction unmatched. CDR3 nucleotides: TGTGCCAGCAGCCAAGAAGGGACTAGCGGGATAATGAGGTACTTC. It yields the protein CASSQEGTSGIMRYF.

Concerning this clonotype: This sequence may be a read error, since a much larger clone differs from it by one base. The rearrangement joins TRBV6-5 to TRBJ1-5, with a possible D match to TRBD1 (5 bases). The CDR3 sequence is 16 residues long. In germline, CDR1 is MNHEY, CDR2 SVGAGI. CDR3: CASSYSDSYSNQSQHF. As DNA, the CDR3 is TGTGCCAGCAGTTACTCTGACAGCTATAGCAATCAGTCCCAGCATTTT.

With regard to this clonotype: This may be a read error: a much more frequent sequence differs by one nucleotide. This chain connects TRBV5-1 to TRBJ2-1; no reliable D call. The germline V and J ends were trimmed by 3 bases and 2 bases, with 12 bases remaining between them. There are 15 residues in the CDR3. Germline-derived CDR1 and CDR2 are SGHRS and YFSETQ. The CDR3 bases are TGCGCCAGCAGCTCGGTGGCAGGTGCCTACAATGAGCAGTTCTTC. Residues: CASSSVAGAYNEQFF. The variable domain in full, completed from reference TRBV5-1 and TRBJ2-1, reads KAGVTQTPRYLIKTRGQQVTLSCSPISGHRSVSWYQQTPGQGLQFLFEYFSETQRNKGNFPGRFSGRQFSNSRSEMNVSTLELGDSALYLCASSSVAGAYNEQFFGPGTRLTVL.

Points on this clonotype: Given the absence of the conserved phenylalanine or tryptophan at the CDR3 end, a read error is likely. The J gene is TRBJ2-1, the V gene TRBV20-1; the D gene could be TRBD1 or TRBD2 (5 bases each). Trimming removed 6 bases from V and 8 bases from J, with 23 bases in between. This CDR3 comprises 15 residues. Looked up from germline, CDR1 is DFQATT and CDR2 is SNEGSKA (reference sequence). The chain's CDR3 is CSALGTSGLTDEQFL. The CDR3 DNA is TGCAGTGCGCTTGGGACGAGTGGACTCACGGATGAGCAGTTCTTA.

The rearrangement links TRBV5-1 to TRBJ1-1; perhaps TRBD1 as D (5 bases). Germline V CDR1 and CDR2: SGHRS, YFSETQ. V was clipped by 2 bases and J by 4 bases, with 15 bases between them. The CDR3 totals 15 residues. The DNA for the CDR3 is TGCGCCAGCAGCTTAGGGCGAGGACAATCCACTGAAGCTTTCTTT. It encodes CASSLGRGQSTEAFF.

This clonotype was recorded only once. This could be a read error, since a much larger clone is one nucleotide away. This rearrangement joins TRBV20-1 to TRBJ1-5, with TRBD1 identical over 9 bases. The V and J ends lost 5 bases and 3 bases, in that order; junction bases with no gene match: 5. Per germline, CDR1 DFQATT and CDR2 SNEGSKA (reference sequence). This CDR3 has 14 residues. This chain's CDR3 is CSARTGVNNQPQHF. The CDR3 DNA reads as TGCAGTGCTCGGACAGGGGTAAACAATCAGCCCCAGCATTTT.

As concerns this clonotype: This could be a read error, since a much larger clone is one nucleotide away. The chain employs TRBV28 and TRBJ2-5; 10 nucleotides line up with TRBD2. Trimming cost V 5 bases and J 6 bases; bases outside gene matches: 12. The CDR3 has 16 amino acids. Germline V gene data show CDR1 as MDHEN and CDR2 as SYDVKM. The DNA of the CDR3 is TGTGCCAGCAGTCCGCTAGCGGGAGTGGTTCGGAAGACCCAGTACTTC. This sequence encodes CASSPLAGVVRKTQYF.

This clonotype turned up a few times. This rearrangement joins TRBV30 to TRBJ2-7; 7 nucleotides agree with TRBD1. CDR3 length: 14 residues. Germline CDR1 reads GTSNPN; CDR2 reads SVGIG (reference sequence). V shed 4 bases and J 0 bases; nucleotides not matched to a gene: 6. The CDR3 is CAWNQGTASYEQYF. The CDR3 bases are TGTGCCTGGAATCAGGGGACAGCCTCCTACGAGCAGTACTTC.

As concerns this clonotype: One end of the junction fails to match germline, which may point to a read error. The genes are TRBV20-1 and TRBJ2-7; the D gene is possibly TRBD1 (6 bases). This CDR3 has 16 residues. Per germline, CDR1 DFQATT and CDR2 SNEGSKA (reference sequence). The CDR3 DNA follows: TGCAGTGCTAAAGATCTGGGGGCTAGCCATACCTACGAGCAGTATTTC. Translated, it gives CSAKDLGASHTYEQYF.

A single count supports this clonotype. This could be a read error, since a much larger clone is one nucleotide away. V usage is TRBV20-1 and J usage is TRBJ1-4; D is unresolved. The CDR3 extends over 12 amino acids. CDR1 and CDR2 from the germline V gene are DFQATT and SNEGSKA (reference sequence). This chain's CDR3 is CSARDGNVKLFF. CDR3 coding DNA: TGCAGTGCTAGAGACGGGAATGTAAAACTGTTTTTT.

The V and J genes are TRBV24-1 and TRBJ2-2; either TRBD1 or TRBD2 may fit D (6 bases each). Germline values: CDR1 KGHDR, CDR2 SFDVKD. This CDR3 region has 12 residues. CDR3 sequence (DNA): TGTAGCACCGAGGGGGGTATCGGGGAGCTGTTTTTT. Encoded protein: CSTEGGIGELFF.